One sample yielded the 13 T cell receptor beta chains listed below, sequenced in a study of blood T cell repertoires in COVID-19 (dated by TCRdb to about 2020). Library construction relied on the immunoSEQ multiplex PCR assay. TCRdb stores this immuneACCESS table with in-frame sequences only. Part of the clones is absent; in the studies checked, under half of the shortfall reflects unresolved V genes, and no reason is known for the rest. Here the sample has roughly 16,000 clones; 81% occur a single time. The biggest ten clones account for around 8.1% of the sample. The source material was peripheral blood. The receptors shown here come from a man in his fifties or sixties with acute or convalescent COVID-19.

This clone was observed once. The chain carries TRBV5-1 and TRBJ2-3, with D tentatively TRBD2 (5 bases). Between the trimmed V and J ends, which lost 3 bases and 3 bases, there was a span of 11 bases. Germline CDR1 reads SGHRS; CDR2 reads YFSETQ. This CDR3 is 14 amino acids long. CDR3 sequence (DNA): TGCGCCAGCAGCTCTAATATAGCGACAGATACGCAGTATTTT. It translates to CASSSNIATDTQYF.

The DNA of the CDR3 is TGTGCCAGCAGCGTAGAGGCCGTAAGGGGTTCACCCCTCCACTTT. This translates into CASSVEAVRGSPLHF. The genes are TRBV9 and TRBJ1-6, with D possibly matching TRBD1 (5 bases). Trimming removed 0 bases at V and 9 bases at J, with 13 bases between. This CDR3 is 15 amino acids long. The germline CDR1 and CDR2 sequences are SGDLS and YYNGEE.

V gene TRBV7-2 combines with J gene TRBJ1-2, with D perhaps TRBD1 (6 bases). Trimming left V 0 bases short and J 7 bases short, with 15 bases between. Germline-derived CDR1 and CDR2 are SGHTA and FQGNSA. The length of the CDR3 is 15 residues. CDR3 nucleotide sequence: TGTGCCAGCAGCTTAGCGATGGCAGGGGCTAGTGGCTACACCTTC. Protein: CASSLAMAGASGYTF.

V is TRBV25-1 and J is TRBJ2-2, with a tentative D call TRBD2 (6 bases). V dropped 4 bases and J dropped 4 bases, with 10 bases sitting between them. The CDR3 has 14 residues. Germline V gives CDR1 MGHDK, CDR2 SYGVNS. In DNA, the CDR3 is TGTGCCAGCAGTGTCCAGGGAGGCACCGGGGAGCTGTTTTTT. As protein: CASSVQGGTGELFF.

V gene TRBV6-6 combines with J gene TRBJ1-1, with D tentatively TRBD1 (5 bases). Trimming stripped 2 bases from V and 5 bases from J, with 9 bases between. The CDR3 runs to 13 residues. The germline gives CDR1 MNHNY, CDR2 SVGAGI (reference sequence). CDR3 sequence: CASSYRGNTEAFF. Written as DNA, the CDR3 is TGTGCCAGCAGTTACAGGGGAAATACTGAAGCTTTCTTT.

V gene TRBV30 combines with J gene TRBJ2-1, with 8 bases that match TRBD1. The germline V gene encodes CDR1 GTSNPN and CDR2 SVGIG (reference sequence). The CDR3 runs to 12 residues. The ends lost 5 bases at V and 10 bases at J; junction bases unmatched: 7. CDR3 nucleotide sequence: TGTGCCTGGGACAGGGGAAGAGGGGAGCAGTTCTTC. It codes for CAWDRGRGEQFF.

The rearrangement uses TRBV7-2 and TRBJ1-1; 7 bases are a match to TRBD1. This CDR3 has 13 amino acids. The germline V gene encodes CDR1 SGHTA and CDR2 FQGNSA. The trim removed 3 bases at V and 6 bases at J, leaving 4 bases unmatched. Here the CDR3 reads CASSFTGVPEAFF. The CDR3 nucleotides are TGTGCCAGCAGCTTTACAGGGGTACCTGAAGCTTTCTTT.

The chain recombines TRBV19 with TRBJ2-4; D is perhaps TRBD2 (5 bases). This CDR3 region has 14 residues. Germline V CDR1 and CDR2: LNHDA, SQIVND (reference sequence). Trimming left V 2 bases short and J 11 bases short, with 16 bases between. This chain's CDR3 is CASSINFRGTLQYF. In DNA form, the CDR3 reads TGTGCCAGTAGTATAAATTTTCGGGGAACCCTTCAGTACTTC.

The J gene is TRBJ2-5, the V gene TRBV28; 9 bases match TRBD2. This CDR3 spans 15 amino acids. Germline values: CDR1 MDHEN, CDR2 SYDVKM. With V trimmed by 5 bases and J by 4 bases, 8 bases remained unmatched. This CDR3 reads CASSATAGGRETQYF. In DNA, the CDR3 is TGTGCCAGCAGTGCAACAGCGGGGGGAAGAGAGACCCAGTACTTC.

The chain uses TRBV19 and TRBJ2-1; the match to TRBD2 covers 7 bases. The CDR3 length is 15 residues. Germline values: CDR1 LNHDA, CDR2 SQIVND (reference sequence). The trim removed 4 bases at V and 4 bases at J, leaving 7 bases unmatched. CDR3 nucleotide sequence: TGTGCCAGTAGTACCTCTAGCGGTATATACAATGAGCAGTTCTTC. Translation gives CASSTSSGIYNEQFF.

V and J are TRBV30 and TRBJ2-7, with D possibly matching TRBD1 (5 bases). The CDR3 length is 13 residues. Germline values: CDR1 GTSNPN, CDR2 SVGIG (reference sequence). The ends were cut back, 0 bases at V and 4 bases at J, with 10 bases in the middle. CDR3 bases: TGTGCCTGGAGTGTTGGGCAGGGTTACGAGCAGTACTTC. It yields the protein CAWSVGQGYEQYF.

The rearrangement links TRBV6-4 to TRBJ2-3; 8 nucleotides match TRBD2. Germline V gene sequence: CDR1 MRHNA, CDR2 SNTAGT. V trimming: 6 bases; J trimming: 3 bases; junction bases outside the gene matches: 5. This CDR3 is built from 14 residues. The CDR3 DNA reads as TGTGCCAGCAGCCCGGGGGGGGAGACAGATACGCAGTATTTT. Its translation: CASSPGGETDTQYF.

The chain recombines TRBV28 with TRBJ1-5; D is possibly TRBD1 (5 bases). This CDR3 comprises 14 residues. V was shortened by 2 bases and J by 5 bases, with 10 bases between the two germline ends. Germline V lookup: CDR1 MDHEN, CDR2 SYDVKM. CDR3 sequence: CASSLNGGDQPQHF. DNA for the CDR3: TGTGCCAGCAGTTTAAACGGAGGGGATCAGCCCCAGCATTTT.